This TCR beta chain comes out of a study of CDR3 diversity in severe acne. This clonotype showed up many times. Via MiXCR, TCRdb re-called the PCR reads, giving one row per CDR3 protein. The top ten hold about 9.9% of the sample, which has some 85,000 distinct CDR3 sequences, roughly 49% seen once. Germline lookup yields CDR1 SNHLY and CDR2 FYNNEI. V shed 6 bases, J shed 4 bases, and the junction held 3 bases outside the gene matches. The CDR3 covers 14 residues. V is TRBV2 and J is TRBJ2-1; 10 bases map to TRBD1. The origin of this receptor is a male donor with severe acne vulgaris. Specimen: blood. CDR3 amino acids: CASRSGQGYNEQFF. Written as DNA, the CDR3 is TGTGCCAGCAGATCGGGACAGGGGTACAATGAGCAGTTCTTC.